Listed below are T cell receptor beta chains from one sample, sequenced in a study of blood T cell repertoires in COVID-19. The table came from immunoSEQ multiplex PCR; TCRdb's copy has only in-frame clones and leaves some out. The table records a few hundred thousand clones, around 82% of them present only once. What was sequenced was peripheral blood. The receptors were gathered from a human donor in a cohort sampled during active COVID-19. Both conserved end residues are part of each CDR3. The order of the fields is J gene, V gene, CDR3 length, CDR3 protein.

J gene: TRBJ1-6
V gene: TRBV4-1
CDR3 length: 15
CDR3 protein: CASSQEGRYNSPLHF

J gene: TRBJ2-5
V gene: TRBV28
CDR3 length: 12
CDR3 protein: CASSSGSKTQYF

J gene: TRBJ2-5
V gene: TRBV6-5
CDR3 length: 13
CDR3 protein: CASSYFWEETQYF

J gene: TRBJ1-1
V gene: TRBV30
CDR3 length: 15
CDR3 protein: CAWSQQGALGTEAFF

J gene: TRBJ2-2
V gene: TRBV3-1/TRBV3-2
CDR3 length: 14
CDR3 protein: CASSHPSRGGELFF

J gene: TRBJ1-2
V gene: TRBV10-2
CDR3 length: 13
CDR3 protein: CASSTGQNLGYTF

J gene: TRBJ1-2
V gene: TRBV24-1
CDR3 length: 17
CDR3 protein: CATSDPNAGRRIYGYTF

J gene: TRBJ2-1
V gene: TRBV24-1
CDR3 length: 19
CDR3 protein: CATSDSSSSGGSSYNEQFF

J gene: TRBJ2-5
V gene: TRBV5-1
CDR3 length: 15
CDR3 protein: CASSLPQGVAETQYF

J gene: TRBJ1-2
V gene: TRBV6-2/TRBV6-3
CDR3 length: 16
CDR3 protein: CASSYSTRDSNYGYTF

J gene: TRBJ1-5
V gene: TRBV20-1
CDR3 length: 16
CDR3 protein: CSASNPGNYYNQPQHF

J gene: TRBJ2-1
V gene: TRBV7-9
CDR3 length: 15
CDR3 protein: CATLQGRASYNEQFF

J gene: TRBJ2-3
V gene: TRBV5-1
CDR3 length: 18
CDR3 protein: CASSRGAGGLTSTDTQYF

J gene: TRBJ2-7
V gene: TRBV21-1
CDR3 length: 14
CDR3 protein: CASSPGTRPYEQYF

J gene: TRBJ1-5
V gene: TRBV12-5
CDR3 length: 12
CDR3 protein: CASGFGDQPQHF

J gene: TRBJ1-4
V gene: TRBV18
CDR3 length: 13
CDR3 protein: CASSPYSREKLFF

J gene: TRBJ2-2
V gene: TRBV7-9
CDR3 length: 15
CDR3 protein: CASSSTSGNTGELFF

J gene: TRBJ2-1
V gene: TRBV2
CDR3 length: 14
CDR3 protein: CASSGGLAPNEQFF

J gene: TRBJ2-3
V gene: TRBV28
CDR3 length: 12
CDR3 protein: CASSHSTDTQYF

J gene: TRBJ2-6
V gene: TRBV13
CDR3 length: 18
CDR3 protein: CASSSRLAGLSGANVLTF

J gene: TRBJ2-2
V gene: TRBV19
CDR3 length: 13
CDR3 protein: CASSIQGDGELFF

J gene: TRBJ1-1
V gene: TRBV29-1
CDR3 length: 11
CDR3 protein: CSGEGITEAFF

J gene: TRBJ2-7
V gene: TRBV28
CDR3 length: 12
CDR3 protein: CASVLEGRGQYF

J gene: TRBJ1-4
V gene: TRBV7-9
CDR3 length: 14
CDR3 protein: CASSHTGGGEKLFF

J gene: TRBJ2-1
V gene: TRBV27
CDR3 length: 16
CDR3 protein: CASSFALTGSYNEQFF

J gene: TRBJ1-4
V gene: TRBV6-2/TRBV6-3
CDR3 length: 13
CDR3 protein: CASSYTGDEKLFF

J gene: TRBJ1-5
V gene: TRBV19
CDR3 length: 12
CDR3 protein: CASKQGNQPQHF

J gene: TRBJ1-1
V gene: TRBV28
CDR3 length: 17
CDR3 protein: CASSFTAGVVGNTEAFF

J gene: TRBJ1-2
V gene: TRBV6-1
CDR3 length: 19
CDR3 protein: CASSEFLMGTDNNNYGYTF